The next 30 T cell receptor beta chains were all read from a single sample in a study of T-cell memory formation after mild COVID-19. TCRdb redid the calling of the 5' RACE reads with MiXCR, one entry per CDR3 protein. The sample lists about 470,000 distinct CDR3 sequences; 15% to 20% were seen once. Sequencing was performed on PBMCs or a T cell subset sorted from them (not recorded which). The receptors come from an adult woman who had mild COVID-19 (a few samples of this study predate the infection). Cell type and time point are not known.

CDR3 bases: TGTGCCACCAGCAGGGGGACAGGGGCCTACGAGCAGTACTTC. Its protein is CATSRGTGAYEQYF. The rearrangement uses TRBV15 and TRBJ2-7, with 10 bases aligning to TRBD1. Unmatched junction bases numbered 1, after V lost 3 bases and J lost 2 bases. The germline V gene encodes CDR1 LNHNV and CDR2 YYDKDF (reference sequence). CDR3 length equals 14 residues. The full variable domain, its missing parts supplied by reference TRBV15 and TRBJ2-7, is DAMVIQNPRYQVTQFGKPVTLSCSQTLNHNVMYWYQQKSSQAPKLLFHYYDKDFNNEADTPDNFQSRRPNTSFCFLDIRSPGLGDTAMYLCATSRGTGAYEQYFGPGTRLTVT.

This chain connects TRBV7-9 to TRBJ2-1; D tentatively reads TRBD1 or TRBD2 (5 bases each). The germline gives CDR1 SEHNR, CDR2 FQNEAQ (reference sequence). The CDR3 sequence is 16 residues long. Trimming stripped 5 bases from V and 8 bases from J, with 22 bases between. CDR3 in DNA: TGTGCCAGCAGCGCCAGCAGGGTAACGGCGGGCGATGAGCAGTTCTTC. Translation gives CASSASRVTAGDEQFF.

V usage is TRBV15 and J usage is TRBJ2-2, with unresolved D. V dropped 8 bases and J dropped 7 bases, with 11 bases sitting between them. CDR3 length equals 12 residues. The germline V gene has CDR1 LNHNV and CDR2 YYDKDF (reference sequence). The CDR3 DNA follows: TGTGCCACCGGCCCCATCTACGGGGAGCTGTTTTTT. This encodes CATGPIYGELFF.

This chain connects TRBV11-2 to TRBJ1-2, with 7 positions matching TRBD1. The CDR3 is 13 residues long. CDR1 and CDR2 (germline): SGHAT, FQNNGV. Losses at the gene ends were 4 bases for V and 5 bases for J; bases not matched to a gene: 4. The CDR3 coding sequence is TGTGCCAGCAGCTCGAGACAGGGTTATGGCTACACCTTC. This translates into CASSSRQGYGYTF.

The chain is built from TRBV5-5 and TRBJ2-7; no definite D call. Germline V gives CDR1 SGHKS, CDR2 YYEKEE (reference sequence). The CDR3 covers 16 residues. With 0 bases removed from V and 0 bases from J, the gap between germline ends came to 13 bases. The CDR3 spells CASSLDNLYSSYEQYF. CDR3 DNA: TGTGCCAGCAGCTTGGATAATCTCTACAGCTCCTACGAGCAGTACTTC. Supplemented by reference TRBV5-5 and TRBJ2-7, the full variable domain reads DAGVTQSPTHLIKTRGQQVTLRCSPISGHKSVSWYQQVLGQGPQFIFQYYEKEERGRGNFPDRFSARQFPNYSSELNVNALLLGDSALYLCASSLDNLYSSYEQYFGPGTRLTVT.

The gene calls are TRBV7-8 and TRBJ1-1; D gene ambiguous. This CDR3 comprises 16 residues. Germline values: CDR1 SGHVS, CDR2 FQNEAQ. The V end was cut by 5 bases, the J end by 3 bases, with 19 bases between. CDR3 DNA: TGTGCCAGCAGCCCACGTCCCCTACCCTCGCACACTGAAGCTTTCTTT. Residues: CASSPRPLPSHTEAFF.

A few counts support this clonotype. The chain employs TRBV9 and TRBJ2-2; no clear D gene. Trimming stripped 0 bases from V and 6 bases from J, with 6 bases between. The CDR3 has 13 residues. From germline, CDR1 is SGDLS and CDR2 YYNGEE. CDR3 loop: CASSVVRSGELFF. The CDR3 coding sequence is TGTGCCAGCAGCGTAGTTAGATCCGGGGAGCTGTTTTTT.

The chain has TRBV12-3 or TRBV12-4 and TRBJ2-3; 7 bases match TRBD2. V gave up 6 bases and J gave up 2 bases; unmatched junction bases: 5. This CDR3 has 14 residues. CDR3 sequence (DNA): TGTGCCAGCAGCCGTAGCGGGTTCACAGATACGCAGTATTTT. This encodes CASSRSGFTDTQYF.

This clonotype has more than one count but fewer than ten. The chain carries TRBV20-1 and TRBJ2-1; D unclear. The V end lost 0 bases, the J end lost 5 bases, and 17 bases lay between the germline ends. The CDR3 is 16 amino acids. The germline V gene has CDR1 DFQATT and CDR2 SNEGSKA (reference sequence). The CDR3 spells CSARDGVSSINNEQFF. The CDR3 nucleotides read TGCAGTGCTAGAGATGGAGTTTCCTCTATCAACAATGAGCAGTTCTTC.

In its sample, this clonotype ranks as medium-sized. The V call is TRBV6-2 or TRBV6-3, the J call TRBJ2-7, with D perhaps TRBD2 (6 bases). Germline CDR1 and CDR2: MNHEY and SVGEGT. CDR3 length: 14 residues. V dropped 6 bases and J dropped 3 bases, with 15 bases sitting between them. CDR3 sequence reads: CASSYSGMGYEQYF. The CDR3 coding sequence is TGTGCCAGCAGCTATAGCGGAATGGGCTACGAGCAGTACTTC.

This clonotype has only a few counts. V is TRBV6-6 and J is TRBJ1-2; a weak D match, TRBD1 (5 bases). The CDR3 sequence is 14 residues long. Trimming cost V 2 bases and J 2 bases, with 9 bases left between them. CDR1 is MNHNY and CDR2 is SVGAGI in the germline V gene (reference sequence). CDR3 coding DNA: TGTGCCAGCAGTTACCGACAGAGAAACTATGGCTACACCTTC. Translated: CASSYRQRNYGYTF.

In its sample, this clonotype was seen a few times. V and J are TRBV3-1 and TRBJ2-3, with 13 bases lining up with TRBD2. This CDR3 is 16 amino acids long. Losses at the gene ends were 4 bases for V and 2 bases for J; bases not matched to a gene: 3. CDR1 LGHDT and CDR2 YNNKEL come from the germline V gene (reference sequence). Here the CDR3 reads CASSPTSGGFTDTQYF. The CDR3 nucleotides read TGTGCCAGCAGCCCGACTAGCGGGGGGTTCACAGATACGCAGTATTTT.

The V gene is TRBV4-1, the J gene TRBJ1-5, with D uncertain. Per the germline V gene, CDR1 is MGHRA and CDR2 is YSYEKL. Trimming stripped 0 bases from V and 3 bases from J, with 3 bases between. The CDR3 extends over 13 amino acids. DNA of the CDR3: TGCGCCAGCAGCCAAGAATCCAATCAGCCCCAGCATTTT. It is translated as CASSQESNQPQHF.

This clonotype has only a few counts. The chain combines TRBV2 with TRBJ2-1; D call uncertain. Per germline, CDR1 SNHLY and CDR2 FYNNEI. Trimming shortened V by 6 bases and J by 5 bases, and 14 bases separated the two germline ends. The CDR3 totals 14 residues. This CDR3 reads CASRDLSPNNEQFF. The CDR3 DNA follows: TGTGCCAGCAGGGACCTTTCTCCTAACAATGAGCAGTTCTTC. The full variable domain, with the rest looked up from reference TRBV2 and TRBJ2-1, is EPEVTQTPSHQVTQMGQEVILRCVPISNHLYFYWYRQILGQKVEFLVSFYNNEISEKSEIFDDQFSVERPDGSNFTLKIRSTKLEDSAMYFCASRDLSPNNEQFFGPGTRLTVL.

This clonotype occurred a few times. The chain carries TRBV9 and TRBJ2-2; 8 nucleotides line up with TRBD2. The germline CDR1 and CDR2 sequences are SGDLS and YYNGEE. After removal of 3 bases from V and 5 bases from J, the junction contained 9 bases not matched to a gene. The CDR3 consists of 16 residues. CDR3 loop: CASSAGAGVETGELFF. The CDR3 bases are TGTGCCAGCAGCGCTGGAGCGGGAGTAGAAACCGGGGAGCTGTTTTTT.

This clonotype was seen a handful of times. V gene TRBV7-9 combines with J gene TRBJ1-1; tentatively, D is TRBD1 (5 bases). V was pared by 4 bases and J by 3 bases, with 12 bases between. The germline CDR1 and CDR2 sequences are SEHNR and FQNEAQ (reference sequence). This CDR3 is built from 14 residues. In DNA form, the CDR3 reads TGTGCCAGCAGCTCGGGGGAAGGGGACACTGAAGCTTTCTTT. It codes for CASSSGEGDTEAFF.

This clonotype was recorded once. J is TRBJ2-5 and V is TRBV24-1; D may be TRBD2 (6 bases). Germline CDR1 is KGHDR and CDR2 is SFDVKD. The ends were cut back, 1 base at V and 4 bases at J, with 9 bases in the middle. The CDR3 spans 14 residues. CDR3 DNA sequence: TGTGCCACCAGTGATTTTTGGGACTCAGAGACCCAGTACTTC. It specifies CATSDFWDSETQYF.

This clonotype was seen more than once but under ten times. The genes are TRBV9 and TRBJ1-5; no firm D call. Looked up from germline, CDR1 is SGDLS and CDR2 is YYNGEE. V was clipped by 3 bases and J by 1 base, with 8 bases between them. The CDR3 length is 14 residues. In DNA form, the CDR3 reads TGTGCCAGCAGCGCCGGTTCAAGCAATCAGCCCCAGCATTTT. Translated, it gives CASSAGSSNQPQHF.

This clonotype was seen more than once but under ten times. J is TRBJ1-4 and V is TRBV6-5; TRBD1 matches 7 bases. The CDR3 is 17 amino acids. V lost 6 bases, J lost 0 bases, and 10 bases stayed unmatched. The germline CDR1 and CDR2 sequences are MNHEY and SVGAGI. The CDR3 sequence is CASSRVFGTATNEKLFF. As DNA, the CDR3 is TGTGCCAGCAGCCGCGTATTCGGGACAGCAACTAATGAAAAACTGTTTTTT.

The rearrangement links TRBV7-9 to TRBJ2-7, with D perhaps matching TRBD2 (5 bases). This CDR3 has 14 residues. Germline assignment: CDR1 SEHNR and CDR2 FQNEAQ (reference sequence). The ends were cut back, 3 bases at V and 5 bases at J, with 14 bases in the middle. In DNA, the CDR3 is TGTGCCAGCAGCTTTAGCCGGGATAGCGACGAGCAGTACTTC. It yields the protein CASSFSRDSDEQYF.

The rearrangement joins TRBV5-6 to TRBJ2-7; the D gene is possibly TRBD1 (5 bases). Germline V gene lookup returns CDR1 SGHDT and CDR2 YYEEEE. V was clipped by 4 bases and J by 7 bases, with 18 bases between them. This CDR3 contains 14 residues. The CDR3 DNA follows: TGTGCCAGCAGCACCGCCGCAGGGTTGGAAGAGCAGTACTTC. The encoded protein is CASSTAAGLEEQYF.

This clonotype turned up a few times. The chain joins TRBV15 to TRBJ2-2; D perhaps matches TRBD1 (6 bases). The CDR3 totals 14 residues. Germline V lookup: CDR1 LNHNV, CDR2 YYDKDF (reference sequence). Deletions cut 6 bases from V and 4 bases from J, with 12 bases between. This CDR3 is CATSYRVATGELFF. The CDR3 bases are TGTGCCACCAGTTACAGGGTGGCCACCGGGGAGCTGTTTTTT.

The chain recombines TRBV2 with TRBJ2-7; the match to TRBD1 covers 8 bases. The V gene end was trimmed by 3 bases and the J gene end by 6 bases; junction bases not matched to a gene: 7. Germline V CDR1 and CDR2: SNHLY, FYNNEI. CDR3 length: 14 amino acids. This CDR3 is CASSDPDRGFEQYF. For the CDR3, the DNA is TGTGCCAGCAGTGATCCCGACAGGGGTTTCGAGCAGTACTTC.

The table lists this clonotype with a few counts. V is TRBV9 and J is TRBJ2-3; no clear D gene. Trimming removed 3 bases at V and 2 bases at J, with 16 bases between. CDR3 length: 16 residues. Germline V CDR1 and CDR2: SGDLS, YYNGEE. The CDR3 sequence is CASSDDVSDVTDTQYF. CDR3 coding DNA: TGTGCCAGCAGCGACGACGTTTCGGACGTCACAGATACGCAGTATTTT.

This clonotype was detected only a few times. The CDR3 nucleotides are TGTGCCAGCAGCCTTGACCCGGCCAGGGGGGTAAACACCGGGGAGCTGTTTTTT. Protein product: CASSLDPARGVNTGELFF. The J gene is TRBJ2-2, the V gene TRBV13, with D possibly matching TRBD1 (7 bases). Germline V lookup: CDR1 PRHDT, CDR2 FYEKMQ (reference sequence). This CDR3 has 18 residues. V lost 5 bases, J lost 2 bases, and 21 bases lay in between.

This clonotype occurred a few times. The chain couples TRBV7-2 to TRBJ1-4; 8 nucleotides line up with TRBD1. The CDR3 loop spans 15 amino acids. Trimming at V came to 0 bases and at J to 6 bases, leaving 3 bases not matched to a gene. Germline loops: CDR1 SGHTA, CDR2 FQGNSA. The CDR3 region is CASSLAQGAYEKLFF. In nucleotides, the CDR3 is TGTGCCAGCAGCTTAGCCCAGGGGGCTTATGAAAAACTGTTTTTT.

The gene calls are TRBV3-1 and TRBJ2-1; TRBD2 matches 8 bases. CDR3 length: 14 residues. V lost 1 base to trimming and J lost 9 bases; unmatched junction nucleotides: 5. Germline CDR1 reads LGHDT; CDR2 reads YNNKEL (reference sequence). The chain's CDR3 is CASSQAGGRVEQFF. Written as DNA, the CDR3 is TGTGCCAGCAGCCAAGCGGGGGGGCGAGTTGAGCAGTTCTTC.

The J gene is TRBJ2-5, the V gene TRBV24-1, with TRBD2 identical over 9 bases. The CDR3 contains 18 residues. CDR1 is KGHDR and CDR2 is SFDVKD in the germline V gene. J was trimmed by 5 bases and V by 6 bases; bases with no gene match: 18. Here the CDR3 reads CATSPGVSGRPGEETQYF. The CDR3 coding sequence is TGTGCCACCAGTCCGGGGGTAAGCGGGAGGCCGGGCGAGGAGACCCAGTACTTC.

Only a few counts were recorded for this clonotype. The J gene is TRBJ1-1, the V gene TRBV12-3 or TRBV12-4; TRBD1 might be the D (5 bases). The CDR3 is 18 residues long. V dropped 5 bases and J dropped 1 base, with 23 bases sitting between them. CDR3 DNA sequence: TGTGCCAGCAGTGCTCCTCGGGGGGAGGACTTTCCGAACACTGAAGCTTTCTTT. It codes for CASSAPRGEDFPNTEAFF.

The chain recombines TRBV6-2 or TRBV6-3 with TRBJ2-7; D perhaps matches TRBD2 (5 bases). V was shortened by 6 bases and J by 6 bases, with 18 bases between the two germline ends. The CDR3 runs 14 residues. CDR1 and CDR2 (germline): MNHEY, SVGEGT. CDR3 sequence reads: CASSQRTQRLEQYF. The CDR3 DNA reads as TGTGCCAGCAGCCAAAGGACTCAGCGCCTCGAGCAGTACTTC.